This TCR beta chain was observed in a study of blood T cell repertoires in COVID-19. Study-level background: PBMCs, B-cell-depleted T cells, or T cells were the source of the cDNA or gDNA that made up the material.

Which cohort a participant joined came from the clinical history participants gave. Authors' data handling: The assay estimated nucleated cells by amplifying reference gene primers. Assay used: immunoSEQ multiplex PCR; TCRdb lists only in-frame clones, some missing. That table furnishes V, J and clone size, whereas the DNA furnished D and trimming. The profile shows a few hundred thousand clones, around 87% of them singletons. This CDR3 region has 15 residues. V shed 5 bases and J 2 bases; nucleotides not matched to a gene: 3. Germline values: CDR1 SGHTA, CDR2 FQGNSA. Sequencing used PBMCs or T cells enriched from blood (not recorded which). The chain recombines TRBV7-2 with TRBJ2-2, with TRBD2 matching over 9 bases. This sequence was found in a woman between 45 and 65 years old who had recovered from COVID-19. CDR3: CASSLRGGNTGELFF. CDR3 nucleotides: TGTGCCAGCAGCCTGCGGGGGGGAAACACCGGGGAGCTGTTTTTT.